The table lists the clone carrying this T cell receptor (beta chain) with a count of one. Its cognate antigen is unknown. The data belong to a study of shared clonotypes between healthy human individuals. Study background: Each donor contributed plates that comprised three CD4 naive, three CD4 memory, two CD8 naive and one CD8 memory. Whole-study findings and limits: Across a handful of donors, naive CD4 shared roughly 5.2%, naive CD8 3.5% to 4%, memory CD4 over 2%, memory CD8 0.4%.

Replicate PCRs run on sorted subsets employed 200 ng DNA, about 27,000 T cell genomes. Measured with immunoSEQ multiplex PCR; TCRdb has only the in-frame clones, and not every one. The repertoire consists of 1,500,000 or so clones, with approximately 97% occurring once and the leading ten covering over 1%. V lost 3 bases to trimming and J lost 5 bases; unmatched junction nucleotides: 10. Germline lookup yields CDR1 MNHEY and CDR2 SMNVEV (reference sequence). The CDR3 extends over 15 amino acids. The chain carries TRBV27 and TRBJ2-7; 7 positions match TRBD1. The TCR originated in a man aged 25-45 years in good health. What was sequenced was naive CD4+ T cells sorted from blood. Subset given: CD45RA+ positively selected. The CDR3 sequence is CASSFLGSGGDEQYF. The CDR3 region has the DNA TGTGCCAGCAGTTTTTTGGGGTCAGGGGGAGACGAGCAGTACTTC.